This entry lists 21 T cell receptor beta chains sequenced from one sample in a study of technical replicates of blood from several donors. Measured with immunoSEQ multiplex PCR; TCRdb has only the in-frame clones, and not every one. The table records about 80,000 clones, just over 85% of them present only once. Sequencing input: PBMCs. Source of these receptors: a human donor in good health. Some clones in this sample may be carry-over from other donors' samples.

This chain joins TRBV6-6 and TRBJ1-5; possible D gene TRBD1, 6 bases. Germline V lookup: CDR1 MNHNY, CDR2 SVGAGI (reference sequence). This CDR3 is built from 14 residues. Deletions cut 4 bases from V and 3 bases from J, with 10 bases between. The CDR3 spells CASSWTANNQPQHF. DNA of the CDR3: TGTGCCAGCAGTTGGACAGCAAACAATCAGCCCCAGCATTTT.

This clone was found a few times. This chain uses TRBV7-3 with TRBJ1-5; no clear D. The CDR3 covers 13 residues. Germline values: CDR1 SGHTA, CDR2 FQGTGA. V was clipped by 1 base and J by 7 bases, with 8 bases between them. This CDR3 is CASSLSPGQPQHF. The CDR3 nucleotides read TGTGCCAGCAGCTTAAGCCCCGGGCAGCCCCAGCATTTT.

The CDR3 DNA is TGTGCCAGCAGTTACACAGGGGCCGGGGACACTGAAGCTTTCTTT. Residues: CASSYTGAGDTEAFF. The chain combines TRBV6-5 with TRBJ1-1; TRBD1 matches at 7 bases. The V segment lost 2 bases and the J segment 3 bases; nucleotides outside the gene matches: 6. CDR3 size: 15 residues. In germline, CDR1 is MNHEY, CDR2 SVGAGI.

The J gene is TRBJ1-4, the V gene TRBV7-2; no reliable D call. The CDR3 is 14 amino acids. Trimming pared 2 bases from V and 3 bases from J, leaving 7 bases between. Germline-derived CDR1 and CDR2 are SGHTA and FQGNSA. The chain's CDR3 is CASSLTRSNEKLFF. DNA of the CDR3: TGTGCCAGCAGCTTAACCAGGTCTAATGAAAAACTGTTTTTT.

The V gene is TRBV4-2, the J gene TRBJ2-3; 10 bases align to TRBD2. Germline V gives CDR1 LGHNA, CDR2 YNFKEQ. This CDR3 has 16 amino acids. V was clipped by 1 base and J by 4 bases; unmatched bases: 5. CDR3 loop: CASSQGAAGGSDTQYF. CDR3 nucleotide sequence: TGTGCCAGCAGCCAAGGTGCAGCGGGGGGGTCAGATACGCAGTATTTT.

As DNA, the CDR3 is TGTGCCAGCAGAGACAGGACAGGGCGGAATGAGCAGTTCTTC. Translated: CASRDRTGRNEQFF. The chain joins TRBV2 to TRBJ2-1, with 8 bases matching TRBD1. The CDR3 loop spans 14 amino acids. V trimming: 6 bases; J trimming: 7 bases; junction bases outside the gene matches: 8. Germline lookup yields CDR1 SNHLY and CDR2 FYNNEI.

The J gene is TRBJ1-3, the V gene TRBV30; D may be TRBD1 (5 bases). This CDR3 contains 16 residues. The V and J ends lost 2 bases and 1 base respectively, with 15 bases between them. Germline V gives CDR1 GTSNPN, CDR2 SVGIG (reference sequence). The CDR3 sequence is CAWSPRAGGSGNTIYF. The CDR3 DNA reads TGTGCCTGGAGTCCCCGAGCGGGGGGGTCTGGAAACACCATATATTTT.

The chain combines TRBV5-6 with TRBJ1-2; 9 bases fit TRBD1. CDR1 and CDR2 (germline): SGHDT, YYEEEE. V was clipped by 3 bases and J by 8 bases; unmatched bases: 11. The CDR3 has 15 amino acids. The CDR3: CASSSMMTGGEGYTF. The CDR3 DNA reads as TGTGCCAGCAGCTCCATGATGACAGGGGGAGAGGGCTACACCTTC.

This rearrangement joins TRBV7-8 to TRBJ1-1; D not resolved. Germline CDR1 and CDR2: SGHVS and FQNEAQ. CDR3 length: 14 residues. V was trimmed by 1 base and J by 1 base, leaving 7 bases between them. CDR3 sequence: CASSLGSGNTEAFF. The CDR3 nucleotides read TGTGCCAGCAGCTTAGGATCCGGGAACACTGAAGCTTTCTTT.

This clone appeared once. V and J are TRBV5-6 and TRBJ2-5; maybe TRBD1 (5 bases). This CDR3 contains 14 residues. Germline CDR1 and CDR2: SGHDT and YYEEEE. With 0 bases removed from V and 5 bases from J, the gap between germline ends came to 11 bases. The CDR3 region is CASSLGAGKETQYF. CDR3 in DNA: TGTGCCAGCAGCTTGGGGGCAGGGAAGGAGACCCAGTACTTC. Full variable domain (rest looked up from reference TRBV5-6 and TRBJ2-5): DAGVTQSPTHLIKTRGQQVTLRCSPKSGHDTVSWYQQALGQGPQFIFQYYEEEERQRGNFPDRFSGHQFPNYSSELNVNALLLGDSALYLCASSLGAGKETQYFGPGTRLLVL.

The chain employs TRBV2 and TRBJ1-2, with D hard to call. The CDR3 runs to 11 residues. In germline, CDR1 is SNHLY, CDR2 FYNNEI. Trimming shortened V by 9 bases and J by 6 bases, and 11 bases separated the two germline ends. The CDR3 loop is CASVAGDGYTF. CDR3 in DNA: TGTGCCAGTGTTGCAGGCGATGGCTACACCTTC.

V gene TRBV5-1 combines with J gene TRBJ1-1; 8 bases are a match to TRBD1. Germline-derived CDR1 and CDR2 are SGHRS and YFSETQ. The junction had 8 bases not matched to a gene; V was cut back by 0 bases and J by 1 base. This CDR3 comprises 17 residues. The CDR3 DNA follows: TGCGCCAGCAGCTTGGTTGGGGACAGGTCTTCGAACACTGAAGCTTTCTTT. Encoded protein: CASSLVGDRSSNTEAFF.

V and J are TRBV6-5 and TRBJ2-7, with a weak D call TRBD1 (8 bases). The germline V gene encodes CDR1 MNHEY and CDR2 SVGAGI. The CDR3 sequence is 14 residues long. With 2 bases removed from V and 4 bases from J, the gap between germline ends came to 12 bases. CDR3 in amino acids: CASSYNRGGYEQYF. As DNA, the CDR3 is TGTGCCAGCAGTTACAACAGGGGGGGTTACGAGCAGTACTTC.

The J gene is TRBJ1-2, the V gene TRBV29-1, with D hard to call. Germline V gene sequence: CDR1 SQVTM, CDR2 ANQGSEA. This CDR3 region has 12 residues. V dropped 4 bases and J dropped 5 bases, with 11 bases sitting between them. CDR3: CSVVLGSYGYTF. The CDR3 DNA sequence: TGCAGCGTTGTTCTGGGGAGTTATGGCTACACCTTC.

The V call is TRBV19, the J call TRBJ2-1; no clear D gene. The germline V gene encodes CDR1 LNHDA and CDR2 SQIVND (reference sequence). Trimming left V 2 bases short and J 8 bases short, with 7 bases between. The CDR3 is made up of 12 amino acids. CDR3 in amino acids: CASSINEDEQFF. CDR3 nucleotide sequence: TGTGCCAGTAGTATAAATGAGGATGAGCAGTTCTTC.

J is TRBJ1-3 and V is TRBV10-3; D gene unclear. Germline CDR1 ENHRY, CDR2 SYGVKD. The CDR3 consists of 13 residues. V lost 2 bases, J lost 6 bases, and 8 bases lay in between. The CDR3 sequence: CAISEGQKNTIYF. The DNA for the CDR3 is TGTGCCATCAGTGAGGGGCAGAAAAACACCATATATTTT.

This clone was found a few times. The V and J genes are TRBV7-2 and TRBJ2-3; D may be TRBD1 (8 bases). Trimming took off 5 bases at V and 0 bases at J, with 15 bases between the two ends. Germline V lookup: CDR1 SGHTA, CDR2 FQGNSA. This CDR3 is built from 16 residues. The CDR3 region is CASSRGDRRSTDTQYF. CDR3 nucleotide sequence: TGTGCCAGCAGCCGGGGGGACAGGCGGAGCACAGATACGCAGTATTTT.

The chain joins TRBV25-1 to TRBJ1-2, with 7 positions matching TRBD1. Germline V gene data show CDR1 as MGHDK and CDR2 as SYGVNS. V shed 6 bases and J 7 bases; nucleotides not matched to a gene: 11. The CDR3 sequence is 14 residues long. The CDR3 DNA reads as TGTGCCAGCAGCGGGACAGCGACCTGGGGTGGCTACACCTTC. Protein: CASSGTATWGGYTF.

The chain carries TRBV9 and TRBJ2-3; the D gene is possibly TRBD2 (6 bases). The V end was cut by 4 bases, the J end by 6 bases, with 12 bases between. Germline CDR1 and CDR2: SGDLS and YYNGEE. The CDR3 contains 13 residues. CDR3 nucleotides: TGTGCCAGCAGCCGGACTAACGACGATACGCAGTATTTT. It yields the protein CASSRTNDDTQYF. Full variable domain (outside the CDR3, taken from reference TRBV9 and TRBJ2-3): DSGVTQTPKHLITATGQRVTLRCSPRSGDLSVYWYQQSLDQGLQFLIQYYNGEERAKGNILERFSAQQFPDLHSELNLSSLELGDSALYFCASSRTNDDTQYFGPGTRLTVL.

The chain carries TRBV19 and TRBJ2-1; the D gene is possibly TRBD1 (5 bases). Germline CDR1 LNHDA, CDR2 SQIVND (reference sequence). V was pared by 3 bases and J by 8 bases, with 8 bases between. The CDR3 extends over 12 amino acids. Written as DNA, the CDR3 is TGTGCCAGTAGTATGCTGGGGCATGAGCAGTTCTTC. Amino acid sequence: CASSMLGHEQFF.

Here the CDR3 reads CASSYAPGGGAGEQYF. The CDR3, as DNA: TGTGCCAGCAGCTACGCCCCTGGCGGGGGGGCTGGAGAGCAGTACTTC. The gene calls are TRBV7-2 and TRBJ2-7; TRBD2 agrees at 9 bases. CDR1 and CDR2 from the germline V gene are SGHTA and FQGNSA. This CDR3 is 16 amino acids long. The J segment lost 7 bases and the V segment lost 4 bases, leaving 14 bases of the junction unmatched.